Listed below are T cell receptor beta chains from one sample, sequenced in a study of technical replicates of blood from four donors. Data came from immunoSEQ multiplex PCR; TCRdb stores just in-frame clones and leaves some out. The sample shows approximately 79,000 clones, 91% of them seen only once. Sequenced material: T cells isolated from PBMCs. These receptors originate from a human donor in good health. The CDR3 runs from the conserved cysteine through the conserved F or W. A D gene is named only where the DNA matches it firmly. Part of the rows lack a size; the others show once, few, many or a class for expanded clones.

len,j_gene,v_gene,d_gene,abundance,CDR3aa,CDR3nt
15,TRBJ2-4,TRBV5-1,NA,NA,CASRLGGAGWDIQYF,TGCGCCAGCAGGCTGGGAGGCGCGGGGTGGGACATTCAGTACTTC
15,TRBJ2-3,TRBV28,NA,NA,CASSSTLEGADTQYF,TGTGCCAGCAGTTCAACGCTAGAGGGCGCAGATACGCAGTATTTT
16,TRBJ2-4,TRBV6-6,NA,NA,CATSLASMIAKNIQYF,TGTGCCACCAGCCTAGCCTCAATGATAGCCAAAAACATTCAGTACTTC
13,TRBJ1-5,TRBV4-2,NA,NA,CASSQDKGEPQHF,TGTGCCAGCAGCCAAGATAAGGGGGAGCCCCAGCATTTT
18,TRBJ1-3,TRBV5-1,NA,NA,CASSLIAAGGISGNTIYF,TGCGCCAGCAGCTTGATAGCGGCAGGAGGCATCTCTGGAAACACCATATATTTT
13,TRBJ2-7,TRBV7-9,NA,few,CASSSGQTYEQYF,TGTGCCAGCAGCTCAGGACAGACCTACGAGCAGTACTTC
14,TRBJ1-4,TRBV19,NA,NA,CASSAGTTNEKLFF,TGTGCCAGTAGCGCAGGTACAACTAATGAAAAACTGTTTTTT
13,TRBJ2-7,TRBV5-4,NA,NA,CASSPGHQGEQYF,TGTGCCAGCAGTCCGGGACATCAGGGAGAGCAGTACTTC
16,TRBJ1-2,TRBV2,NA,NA,CASGGEAGYRVYGYTF,TGTGCCAGCGGGGGTGAGGCGGGTTACAGGGTCTATGGCTACACCTTC
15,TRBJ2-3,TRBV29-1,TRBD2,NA,CSVRGGTSYTDTQYF,TGCAGCGTGAGGGGCGGGACTAGCTATACAGATACGCAGTATTTT
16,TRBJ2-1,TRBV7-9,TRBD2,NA,CASSFPPSGSLNEQFF,TGTGCCAGCAGCTTCCCGCCTAGCGGGAGTCTAAATGAGCAGTTCTTC
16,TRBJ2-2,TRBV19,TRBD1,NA,CASHKGDREIPGELFF,TGTGCCAGCCATAAAGGGGACAGGGAAATTCCCGGGGAGCTGTTTTTT
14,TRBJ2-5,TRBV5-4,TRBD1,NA,CASSLPGQQETQYF,TGTGCCAGCAGCCTACCGGGACAGCAAGAGACCCAGTACTTC
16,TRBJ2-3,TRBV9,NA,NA,CASSADPYRGTDTQYF,TGTGCCAGCAGCGCGGACCCGTATAGGGGAACAGATACGCAGTATTTT
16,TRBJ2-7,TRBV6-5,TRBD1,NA,CASSYFHRGVTYEQYF,TGTGCCAGCAGTTACTTCCACAGGGGTGTCACCTACGAGCAGTACTTC
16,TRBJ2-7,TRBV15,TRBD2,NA,CATSRGNQRGSYEQYF,TGTGCCACCAGCAGAGGAAACCAGCGGGGGTCCTACGAGCAGTACTTC
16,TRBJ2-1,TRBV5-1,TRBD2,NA,CASSLAPTSGSNEQFF,TGCGCCAGCAGCTTGGCCCCGACTAGCGGGAGCAATGAGCAGTTCTTC